What follows describes a single T cell receptor (beta chain). The data originate from a study of blood T cell repertoires in COVID-19. About the study: Both acute and convalescent COVID-19 samples were obtained from the United States, Italy and Spain. The analysed material was cDNA or gDNA that came from T cells, B-cell-depleted T cells, or PBMCs.

The V end was cut by 10 bases, the J end by 0 bases, with 16 bases between. CDR1 MDHEN and CDR2 SYDVKM come from the germline V gene. This CDR3 has 14 residues. Authors' methods: It was from reference gene primer amplification that nucleated cell counts were estimated. Measured with immunoSEQ multiplex PCR; TCRdb has only the in-frame clones, and not every one. Clonal size and the V and J genes are those of that table, whereas D and trimming came from the DNA. The sample holds fewer than 200,000 clones, around 83% seen once. The receptor comes from a human donor in a cohort sampled during active COVID-19. The chain has TRBV28 and TRBJ2-7, with D perhaps matching TRBD1 (6 bases). Sequenced input: peripheral blood. Here the CDR3 DNA reads TGTGCCACCCTCGAAGGACAGAGCTCCTACGAGCAGTACTTC. Translated, it gives CATLEGQSSYEQYF.